The table lists the clone carrying this T cell receptor beta chain with a few counts. These data belong to a study of T-cell reconstitution after alpha-beta-depleted transplantation in children. Preparation of the TCRbeta library was carried out with unique molecular identifiers. TCRdb ran MiXCR on the PCR reads and lists one entry per CDR3 protein. The sample has around 480,000 distinct CDR3 sequences; 32% are singletons. The CDR3 has 15 residues. CDR1 LGHNA and CDR2 YSLEER come from the germline V gene. V was pared by 0 bases and J by 5 bases, with 13 bases between. The V gene is TRBV4-3, the J gene TRBJ2-5, with D possibly being TRBD1 (6 bases). This material consisted of PBMCs from the stem cell graft donor, taken from the stem cell graft. This TCR derives from a human donor who donated a stem cell graft to a child with aplastic anemia. The CDR3 DNA is TGCGCCAGCAGCCAAGATAACAGGGTAGGGGAGACCCAGTACTTC. Translated: CASSQDNRVGETQYF.